The 2 T cell receptor beta chains below all came from one sample that was sequenced in a study of B cell selection in AIRE deficiency. CD4+CD127+ cells were sorted as the conventional CD4 T cells. TCRdb's copy holds only in-frame clones and misses some; the assay was immunoSEQ multiplex PCR. The data show fewer than 30,000 clones, around 97% seen once. The specimen was conventional CD4+ T cells sorted from PBMCs. Receptors originate from a human donor with AIRE deficiency.

The V and J genes are TRBV7-6 and TRBJ2-2; no reliable D call. V gave up 1 base and J gave up 2 bases, with 11 bases separating them. Germline values: CDR1 SGHVS, CDR2 FNYEAQ. CDR3 length: 16 amino acids. DNA for the CDR3: TGTGCCAGCAGCTTAGTTGGACCTCCTAACACCGGGGAGCTGTTTTTT. It codes for CASSLVGPPNTGELFF.

This chain connects TRBV28 to TRBJ1-5, with TRBD1 matching over 10 bases. Germline V gene lookup returns CDR1 MDHEN and CDR2 SYDVKM. Unmatched junction bases numbered 12, after V lost 7 bases and J lost 6 bases. The CDR3 extends over 16 amino acids. In DNA form, the CDR3 reads TGTGCCAGCACCCGGAAGGGGACAGGGGTGTTTCAGCCCCAGCATTTT. Translation: CASTRKGTGVFQPQHF.